This T cell receptor (beta chain) was captured by sequencing in a study of blood T cell repertoires in COVID-19. TCRdb's table, derived via immunoSEQ multiplex PCR, lists solely in-frame clones and lacks some. The profile shows approximately 150,000 clones, 80% to 90% of them singletons. V was clipped by 7 bases and J by 9 bases; unmatched bases: 10. The CDR3 extends over 14 amino acids. CDR1 and CDR2 (germline): MNHEY, SVGAGI. Material for sequencing was peripheral blood. V gene TRBV6-5 combines with J gene TRBJ2-1; 9 nucleotides agree with TRBD1. This receptor was obtained from a man aged 18-30 years with COVID-19, enrolled during active disease. The CDR3 loop reads CASTPGQGLREQFF. For the CDR3, the DNA is TGTGCCAGCACTCCGGGACAGGGTTTGCGTGAGCAGTTCTTC.